The next 31 T cell receptor beta chains were all read from a single sample in a study of T cells in Graves' hyperthyroidism and ophthalmopathy (dated by TCRdb to the late 2010s). The library was made by multiplex PCR. TCRdb records Illumina HiSeq 2000 as the sequencer. The TCR beta CDR3 regions were amplified from RNA transcripts. For the first round of RT-PCR on the TCR CDR3, the HTBI primer set was used together with the Qiagen OneStep RT-PCR kit. TCRdb handled the public reads itself, with Q25 trimming in fastp and clone calling in MiXCR, and kept productive beta chains. Rows are combined by CDR3 protein, so each entry shows the most common genes and DNA. This sample gives about 840,000 distinct CDR3 sequences in total; roughly 37% of them show up just once. 7% to 10% of the sample lies in the top ten. The sample comprised blood. Receptors were obtained from a man between 18 and 29 years old with Graves' hyperthyroidism.

The rearrangement links TRBV6-1 to TRBJ1-2; the D is unclear. CDR1 MNHNS and CDR2 SASEGT come from the germline V gene. The CDR3 extends over 12 amino acids. V lost 4 bases and J 7 bases, leaving 10 bases between the germline ends. The CDR3: CASSVSGVGYTF. DNA of the CDR3: TGTGCCAGCAGTGTTTCCGGGGTTGGCTACACCTTC.

Remarks on this clonotype: Mismatch with germline at one junction end may stem from a read error. CDR3 nucleotides: TGTGCTAGCAGCTTAGTCCCGGGACAGGGGGCCGGGGAGCTGTTTTTT. Protein product: CASSLVPGQGAGELFF. The gene calls are TRBV7-7 and TRBJ2-2; 11 bases map to TRBD1. CDR3 length: 16 residues. Germline V gene lookup returns CDR1 SSHAT and CDR2 FNYEAQ (reference sequence).

V gene TRBV20-1 combines with J gene TRBJ2-7; a weak D match, TRBD2 (5 bases). Trimming pared 5 bases from V and 2 bases from J, leaving 13 bases between. This CDR3 spans 13 amino acids. Germline CDR1 is DFQATT and CDR2 is SNEGSKA (reference sequence). The chain's CDR3 is CSASGIEPYEQYF. The DNA for the CDR3 is TGCAGTGCTTCCGGGATTGAACCCTACGAGCAGTACTTC.

The chain joins TRBV10-3 to TRBJ1-1, with 7 bases fitting TRBD1. The CDR3 runs 14 residues. Germline V CDR1 and CDR2: ENHRY, SYGVKD. J gave up 5 bases and V 10 bases, and 13 bases lay outside the gene matches. CDR3 protein: CASETGDHGTEAFF. Here the CDR3 DNA reads TGTGCCAGCGAAACAGGGGATCACGGGACTGAAGCTTTCTTT.

Many counts were recorded for this clonotype. This chain joins TRBV29-1 and TRBJ1-1; a possible D gene is TRBD1 (6 bases). Trimming removed 6 bases at V and 1 base at J, with 12 bases between. CDR1 is SQVTM and CDR2 is ANQGSEA in the germline V gene. This CDR3 contains 13 residues. The CDR3 bases are TGCAGCGTGAGACCGACAGGGAACACTGAAGCTTTCTTT. The encoded protein is CSVRPTGNTEAFF.

This clonotype was seen only a few times. This chain uses TRBV19 with TRBJ1-5; 8 bases line up with TRBD1. Unmatched junction bases numbered 6, after V lost 2 bases and J lost 0 bases. The CDR3 extends over 17 amino acids. Germline CDR1 is LNHDA and CDR2 is SQIVND (reference sequence). In DNA, the CDR3 is TGTGCCAGTAGTATACGGAAGGACAGGGCTAGCAATCAGCCCCAGCATTTT. It encodes CASSIRKDRASNQPQHF. Complete variable domain (other parts from reference TRBV19 and TRBJ1-5): DGGITQSPKYLFRKEGQNVTLSCEQNLNHDAMYWYRQDPGQGLRLIYYSQIVNDFQKGDIAEGYSVSREKKESFPLTVTSAQKNPTAFYLCASSIRKDRASNQPQHFGDGTRLSIL.

This clonotype appeared many times. The chain is built from TRBV29-1 and TRBJ1-1; D is unclear. Germline V gene sequence: CDR1 SQVTM, CDR2 ANQGSEA. V lost 1 base and J 5 bases, leaving 11 bases between the germline ends. The CDR3 contains 13 residues. The CDR3 reads CSVEAQSGTEAFF. In nucleotides, the CDR3 is TGCAGCGTTGAAGCCCAATCCGGTACTGAAGCTTTCTTT.

Ten or more counts support this clonotype. The chain carries TRBV20-1 and TRBJ2-7; 7 nucleotides line up with TRBD2. The germline gives CDR1 DFQATT, CDR2 SNEGSKA (reference sequence). After removal of 0 bases from V and 2 bases from J, the junction contained 1 base not matched to a gene. The CDR3 length is 13 residues. The CDR3 region has the DNA TGCAGTGCTAGAGATGGGAGGGCCTACGAGCAGTACTTC. Residues: CSARDGRAYEQYF.

This rearrangement joins TRBV20-1 to TRBJ1-5; D may be TRBD1 (6 bases). The CDR3 length is 15 residues. V was cut by 2 bases and J by 5 bases, with 16 bases left in between. Per the germline V gene, CDR1 is DFQATT and CDR2 is SNEGSKA (reference sequence). The CDR3 sequence: CSARSLDSNYQPQHF. The CDR3 nucleotides read TGCAGTGCTAGATCTCTGGACAGTAATTATCAGCCCCAGCATTTT.

The CDR3 spells CASSLDGTSAHGYTF. For the CDR3, the DNA is TGTGCCAGCAGCTTGGACGGGACTTCCGCCCATGGCTACACCTTC. This rearrangement joins TRBV5-5 to TRBJ1-2; a possible D gene is TRBD1 (5 bases). The CDR3 has 15 residues. V gave up 0 bases and J gave up 6 bases, with 15 bases separating them. Looked up from germline, CDR1 is SGHKS and CDR2 is YYEKEE (reference sequence).

The chain links TRBV15 to TRBJ2-7; no clear D. V was cut by 4 bases and J by 3 bases, with 13 bases left in between. CDR1 LNHNV and CDR2 YYDKDF come from the germline V gene (reference sequence). The CDR3 length is 14 residues. The CDR3 DNA is TGTGCCACCAGCAAAAGGAATGTTCTCTACGAGCAGTACTTC. This translates into CATSKRNVLYEQYF.

This clonotype showed up just a few times. J is TRBJ2-6 and V is TRBV5-1, with 9 bases that match TRBD1. Trimming at V came to 4 bases and at J to 0 bases, leaving 5 bases not matched to a gene. The CDR3 loop spans 17 amino acids. Germline V gives CDR1 SGHRS, CDR2 YFSETQ. In DNA form, the CDR3 reads TGCGCCAGCAGCCGGACAGGGGTCTACTCTGGGGCCAACGTCCTGACTTTC. Its translation is CASSRTGVYSGANVLTF.

This clonotype came up many times. V is TRBV9 and J is TRBJ2-7; D is uncertain. The germline CDR1 and CDR2 sequences are SGDLS and YYNGEE. CDR3 size: 12 residues. Trimming cost V 0 bases and J 3 bases, with 4 bases left between them. The CDR3 loop reads CASSVADYEQYF. In nucleotides, the CDR3 is TGTGCCAGCAGCGTAGCGGACTACGAGCAGTACTTC.

This clonotype has just one count. The chain uses TRBV25-1 and TRBJ1-3; D not certain. The CDR3 has 13 residues. V lost 8 bases, J lost 0 bases, and 8 bases lay in between. CDR1 and CDR2 from the germline V gene are MGHDK and SYGVNS. Written as DNA, the CDR3 is TGTGCCAGCCCCTTAGACTCTGGAAACACCATATATTTT. Residues: CASPLDSGNTIYF. Based on the CDR3 plus reference TRBV25-1 and TRBJ1-3, the full variable domain is EADIYQTPRYLVIGTGKKITLECSQTMGHDKMYWYQQDPGMELHLIHYSYGVNSTEKGDLSSESTVSRIRTEHFPLTLESARPSHTSQYLCASPLDSGNTIYFGEGSWLTVV.

Of note for this clonotype: A much larger clone lies a single base off, so this may be a read error. The V call is TRBV10-3, the J call TRBJ1-5, with D possibly being TRBD1 (5 bases). The CDR3 has 15 amino acids. Germline CDR1 is ENHRY and CDR2 is SYGVKD. V lost 7 bases to trimming and J lost 4 bases, with 17 bases between them. The CDR3: CAIKPGPQANQPQHF. The CDR3 DNA is TGTGCCATCAAACCGGGACCTCAGGCGAATCAGCCCCAGCATTTT.

The chain uses TRBV7-3 and TRBJ2-7; TRBD1 matches at 9 bases. J gave up 2 bases and V 7 bases, and 12 bases lay outside the gene matches. The germline CDR1 and CDR2 sequences are SGHTA and FQGTGA. The CDR3 covers 16 residues. Here the CDR3 reads CASIRGQGTYPYEQYF. As DNA, the CDR3 is TGTGCCAGCATACGTGGACAGGGGACATATCCCTACGAGCAGTACTTC.

Regarding this clonotype: A much more abundant neighbour one base away suggests this may be a read error. The genes are TRBV6-1 and TRBJ1-5; no clear D gene. The germline V gene has CDR1 MNHNS and CDR2 SASEGT. The CDR3 consists of 14 residues. CDR3 protein: CACSPYGSNQPQHF. CDR3 bases: TGTGCCTGCAGCCCCTATGGGAGCAATCAGCCCCAGCATTTT.

The DNA of the CDR3 is TGCGCCAGCAGTACCGGAACAGGGCCCTCTGGGGCCAACGTCCTGACTTTC. Amino acid sequence: CASSTGTGPSGANVLTF. The V call is TRBV4-3, the J call TRBJ2-6, with D tentatively TRBD1 (6 bases). CDR3 size: 17 residues. Between the trimmed V and J ends, which lost 6 bases and 0 bases, there was a span of 15 bases. From germline, CDR1 is LGHNA and CDR2 YSLEER.

This clonotype was observed a few times. The V gene is TRBV5-4, the J gene TRBJ2-7; the D is unclear. The germline gives CDR1 SGHNT, CDR2 YYREEE (reference sequence). V dropped 3 bases and J dropped 6 bases, with 10 bases sitting between them. This CDR3 contains 12 residues. For the CDR3, the DNA is TGTGCCAGCAGCTCAGGAAGTCCCGAGCAGTACTTC. It yields the protein CASSSGSPEQYF.

Worth noting for this clonotype: A much larger clone lies a single base off, so this may be a read error. The chain links TRBV2 to TRBJ1-4, with 10 nucleotides matching TRBD1. From germline, CDR1 is SNHLY and CDR2 FYNNEI. The CDR3 is made up of 13 amino acids. The CDR3: CASLRDRGEELFF. The CDR3 nucleotides read TGTGCCAGCCTCCGGGACAGGGGTGAAGAACTGTTTTTT.

In the case of this clonotype: Just one base apart from a much larger clone, this may be a read error. The CDR3 does not end in the conserved phenylalanine or tryptophan, so this is likely a read error. The chain is built from TRBV19 and TRBJ1-1, with 10 positions matching TRBD1. The germline V gene encodes CDR1 LNHDA and CDR2 SQIVND (reference sequence). The CDR3 sequence is 14 residues long. V lost 7 bases to trimming and J lost 5 bases; unmatched junction nucleotides: 7. The CDR3 nucleotides read TGTGCCAGTACACAGACAGGGGGCCGAACTGAAGCTTTCTCT. This gives the protein CASTQTGGRTEAFS.

This clonotype was counted many times. The V and J genes are TRBV7-2 and TRBJ1-6; perhaps TRBD1 as D (5 bases). V lost 1 base and J lost 3, with 10 bases in between. The CDR3 has 16 residues. Germline V gene lookup returns CDR1 SGHTA and CDR2 FQGNSA. CDR3 in DNA: TGTGCCAGCAGCTTAGGACAGCTGCTCTATAATTCACCCCTCCACTTT. It translates to CASSLGQLLYNSPLHF.

There are a few counts of this clonotype. The chain couples TRBV12-3 or TRBV12-4 to TRBJ2-7, with D possibly TRBD1 on 5 matching bases. There are 13 residues in the CDR3. V was clipped by 4 bases and J by 6 bases, with 13 bases between them. The DNA for the CDR3 is TGTGCCAGCAGTTATCCAGCCCAGGGCGAGCAGTACTTC. This sequence encodes CASSYPAQGEQYF.

This clonotype showed up just once. The chain recombines TRBV6-4 with TRBJ2-6; D uncertain. The CDR3 length is 17 residues. CDR1 is MRHNA and CDR2 is SNTAGT in the germline V gene. Trimming stripped 5 bases from V and 4 bases from J, with 18 bases between. The CDR3 sequence: CASSPLPRASGANVLTF. The CDR3 nucleotides are TGTGCCAGCAGTCCACTACCAAGGGCCTCCGGGGCCAACGTCCTGACTTTC.

The V call is TRBV7-2, the J call TRBJ2-6, with D possibly called TRBD1 or TRBD2 (6 bases each). Germline values: CDR1 SGHTA, CDR2 FQGNSA. The length of the CDR3 is 20 residues. Trimming stripped 5 bases from V and 0 bases from J, with 23 bases between. This CDR3 is CASSRSGLWGAISGANVLTF. CDR3 DNA: TGTGCCAGCAGCCGTTCCGGCTTGTGGGGGGCCATCTCTGGGGCCAACGTCCTGACTTTC.

This clonotype occurred many times. The CDR3 is CATSRDAMLGAGYF. CDR3 sequence (DNA): TGTGCCACCAGCAGAGATGCAATGTTAGGGGCAGGATATTTT. V and J are TRBV15 and TRBJ1-3, with D possibly matching TRBD1 (5 bases). CDR3 length: 14 amino acids. Germline V gives CDR1 LNHNV, CDR2 YYDKDF (reference sequence). V dropped 0 bases and J dropped 15 bases, with 18 bases sitting between them.

The chain employs TRBV29-1 and TRBJ1-1; D is possibly TRBD1 (5 bases). The CDR3 sequence is 10 residues long. CDR1 and CDR2 (germline): SQVTM, ANQGSEA. Trimming stripped 3 bases from V and 8 bases from J, with 7 bases between. In DNA, the CDR3 is TGCAGCGTTGACAGGGAGGAAGCTTTCTTT. Translation: CSVDREEAFF.

This chain links TRBV7-9 with TRBJ1-2; D not certain. The CDR3 is 15 residues long. V shed 4 bases and J shed 6 bases, with 18 bases lying between them. Germline V gene lookup returns CDR1 SEHNR and CDR2 FQNEAQ (reference sequence). The CDR3 here is CASSSAADRRHGYTF. CDR3 DNA: TGTGCCAGCAGCTCGGCGGCAGACCGTAGGCATGGCTACACCTTC.

This chain joins TRBV19 and TRBJ2-2; D unclear. CDR1 is LNHDA, CDR2 SQIVND, per germline (reference sequence). The CDR3 consists of 15 residues. Trimming removed 1 base from V and 5 bases from J, with 11 bases in between. CDR3 in amino acids: CASSIGRKGTGELFF. The CDR3 nucleotides read TGTGCCAGTAGTATAGGCAGGAAAGGGACCGGGGAGCTGTTTTTT.

In its sample, this clonotype was seen once. The rearrangement uses TRBV9 and TRBJ1-1; D not resolved. The CDR3 consists of 15 residues. Germline assignment: CDR1 SGDLS and CDR2 YYNGEE. V lost 0 bases, J lost 1 base, and 10 bases lay in between. CDR3 sequence reads: CASSVGGMANTEAFF. CDR3 nucleotide sequence: TGTGCCAGCAGCGTAGGCGGGATGGCGAACACTGAAGCTTTCTTT.

This chain links TRBV25-1 with TRBJ2-7; D is possibly TRBD1 (5 bases). The CDR3 runs to 15 residues. Looked up from germline, CDR1 is MGHDK and CDR2 is SYGVNS. Trimming pared 5 bases from V and 6 bases from J, leaving 20 bases between. The CDR3 DNA follows: TGTGCCAGCAGTCCCGAAGGGGATCTGGCCGGCGAGCAGTACTTC. Translated: CASSPEGDLAGEQYF.